This entry is about one T cell receptor beta chain. The sample belongs to a study of cytomegalovirus exposure and HLA in healthy donors. Repertoires were generated with immunoSEQ multiplex PCR, while TCRdb's copy carries only in-frame clones and drops some. Among hundreds of thousands of clones listed, roughly 89% were seen once. The CDR3 spans 13 residues. Losses at the gene ends were 7 bases for V and 3 bases for J; bases not matched to a gene: 3. Per germline, CDR1 SNHLY and CDR2 FYNNEI. The specimen was PBMCs. The chain couples TRBV2 to TRBJ1-3; 7 nucleotides line up with TRBD1. This sequence originates from a woman aged 18-35 years in good health and CMV-seronegative. The CDR3 protein is CASTGTVGNTIYF. In DNA, the CDR3 is TGTGCCAGCACCGGGACAGTTGGAAACACCATATATTTT.